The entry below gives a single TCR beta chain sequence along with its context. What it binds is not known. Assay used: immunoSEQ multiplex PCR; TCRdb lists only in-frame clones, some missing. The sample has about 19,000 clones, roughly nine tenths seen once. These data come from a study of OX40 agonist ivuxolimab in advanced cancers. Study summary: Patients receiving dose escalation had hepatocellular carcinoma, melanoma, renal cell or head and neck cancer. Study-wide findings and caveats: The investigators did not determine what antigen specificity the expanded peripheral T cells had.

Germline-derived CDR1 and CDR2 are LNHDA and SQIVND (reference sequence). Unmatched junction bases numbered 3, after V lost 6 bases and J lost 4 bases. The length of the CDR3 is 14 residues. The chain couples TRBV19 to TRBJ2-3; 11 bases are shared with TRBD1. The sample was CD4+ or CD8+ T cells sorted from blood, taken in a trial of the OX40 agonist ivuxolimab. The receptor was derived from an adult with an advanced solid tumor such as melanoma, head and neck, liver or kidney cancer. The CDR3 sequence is CASRDRGHADTQYF. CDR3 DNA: TGTGCCAGTAGGGACAGGGGGCATGCAGATACGCAGTATTTT.